The clone carrying this T cell receptor (beta chain) was counted many times. Its antigen is unidentified. This record belongs to a study of blood T cells in healthy people across ages. Broader study findings: The fall in TCR beta diversity per million T cells was roughly linear with age.

Donors were healthy Caucasian individuals from Russia aged about 6 to 100. Every donor gave 7.5 to 10 milliliters of peripheral blood. This CDR3 has 15 amino acids. The V gene's germline CDR1 is ENHRY and CDR2 SYGVKD. Trimming took 5 bases from V and 10 from J, leaving 21 bases between them. Then a second PCR, running about 7 to 11 cycles, was carried out with a sample-barcoded 5' primer and a J-beta primer mix. The template-switch adaptor, which had 12 random nucleotides, put a tag on each cDNA molecule. TCRdb redid the calling of the 5' RACE reads with MiXCR, one entry per CDR3 protein. The data contain 710,000 or so distinct CDR3 sequences, roughly 32% of them singletons.

The V gene is TRBV10-3, the J gene TRBJ2-1; D assignment may be TRBD1 or TRBD2 (6 bases each). Material for sequencing was blood. The clonotype originates from a woman aged 80 or over in good health. This chain's CDR3 is CAISSIGGPSQEQFF. CDR3 DNA sequence: TGTGCCATCAGTAGTATTGGGGGGCCGTCTCAGGAGCAGTTCTTC.